This TCR beta chain is from a study of blood T cell repertoires in COVID-19. Study-level information: T cells, B-cell-depleted T cells, or PBMCs provided the cDNA or gDNA that served as material.

Participants spanned ages about 18 to 100 years and resided in roughly 26 US areas. The authors' processing: Estimation of nucleated cell counts relied on the amplification of reference gene primers. This table comes from immunoSEQ multiplex PCR, and its TCRdb copy is limited to in-frame clones, with some not included. V, J and clone size reflect that table, while D and trimming were determined from the DNA. The sample includes around 280,000 clones, roughly nine tenths of them seen just once. This receptor was obtained from a middle-aged woman who had recovered from COVID-19. Sequences were obtained from PBMCs or T cells enriched from blood (not recorded which).

CDR3 in amino acids: CASSTDRGPEKLFF. The CDR3, as DNA: TGTGCCAGCTCAACTGACAGGGGGCCCGAAAAACTGTTTTTT. V and J are TRBV18 and TRBJ1-4; 10 positions match TRBD1. CDR3 size: 14 residues. Germline V gene data show CDR1 as KGHSH and CDR2 as LQKENI. Germline trimming cut 5 bases from V and 8 bases from J; bases unmatched to any gene: 5.